The source of this T cell receptor beta chain is a study of tumor-infiltrating lymphocytes in primary liver carcinoma. Total RNA and DNA came together from approximately 20-30 mg of bulk tissue without cell sorting. Patients were chronically HBV-infected and treatment-naive. Whichever tumor sample was examined, it had over 75% viable tumor cells. With approximately 470 ng total RNA as template and a constant-region primer, TCR beta cDNA was made. Three nested multiplex PCR rounds, a slightly modified ARM-PCR, produced the libraries for TCR beta. It was with TRBV1-TRBV30 forward primers and a C-beta reverse primer that the first two PCR rounds were run, at roughly 11 cycles each. TCRdb ran MiXCR on the multiplex PCR reads and lists one entry per CDR3 protein. The profile shows around 81,000 distinct CDR3 sequences, 71% of them singletons. General study findings and limits: Among top clones, only about 7-25% appeared in all five tumor regions. A significantly higher top-250-clone fraction was recorded for tumors than for blood (p = 0.039).

This CDR3 has 14 amino acids. Germline V gives CDR1 SQVTM, CDR2 ANQGSEA. The V end lost 5 bases, the J end lost 2 bases, and 12 bases lay between the germline ends. This clonotype has a count of ten or more. Its antigen is as yet unknown. The chain links TRBV29-1 to TRBJ2-2, with D tentatively TRBD1 (5 bases). Source material: liver tumor tissue from sampling region 4. Subset noted: tumor region T4, right-lateral pole. This receptor was identified in a woman aged 55-70 years with primary liver carcinoma and hepatitis B virus infection. CDR3 bases: TGCAGCGTTATACAGGAGCTAAACACCGGGGAGCTGTTTTTT. Protein sequence: CSVIQELNTGELFF.